The clone carrying this T cell receptor beta chain was observed a single time. This record belongs to a study of PD-1 blockade in classical Hodgkin lymphoma. Clones were sequenced by immunoSEQ multiplex PCR, and TCRdb holds only the in-frame ones, with some missing. Among more than 50,000 clones listed, around nine tenths were seen once. No patient escaped relapse after autologous stem cell transplantation, and brentuximab vedotin exposure varied. Germline V lookup: CDR1 WSHSY, CDR2 SAAADI. V was trimmed by 3 bases and J by 3 bases, leaving 8 bases between them. The CDR3 runs 13 residues. The chain uses TRBV10-2 and TRBJ1-2; D gene ambiguous. The specimen was peripheral blood mononuclear cells (PBMCs), collected at baseline. The TCR originated in a human donor with classical Hodgkin lymphoma. CDR3: CASSDGVHYGYTF. The CDR3 coding sequence is TGCGCCAGCAGTGATGGGGTTCACTATGGCTACACCTTC.